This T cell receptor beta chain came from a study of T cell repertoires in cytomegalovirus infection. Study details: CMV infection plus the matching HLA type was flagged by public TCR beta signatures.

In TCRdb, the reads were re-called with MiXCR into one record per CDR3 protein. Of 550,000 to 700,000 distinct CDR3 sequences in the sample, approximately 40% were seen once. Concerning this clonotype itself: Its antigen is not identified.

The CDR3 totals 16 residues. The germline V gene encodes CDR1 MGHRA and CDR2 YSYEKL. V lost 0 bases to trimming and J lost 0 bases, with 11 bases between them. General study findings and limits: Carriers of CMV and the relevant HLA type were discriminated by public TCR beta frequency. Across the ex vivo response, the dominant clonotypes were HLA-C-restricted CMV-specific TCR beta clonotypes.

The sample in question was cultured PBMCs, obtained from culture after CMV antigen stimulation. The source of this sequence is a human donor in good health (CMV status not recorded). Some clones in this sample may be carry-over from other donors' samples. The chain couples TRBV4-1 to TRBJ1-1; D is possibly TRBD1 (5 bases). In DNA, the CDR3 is TGCGCCAGCAGCCAAGAGCAGGGAGCCATGAACACTGAAGCTTTCTTT. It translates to CASSQEQGAMNTEAFF.